This T cell receptor (beta chain) was captured by sequencing in a study of T cell responses to AZD1222 COVID-19 vaccine. Here immunoSEQ multiplex PCR was the method, and the copy in TCRdb shows in-frame clones only, minus some. The data hold approximately 180,000 clones, with 85% to 95% observed a single time. There are 13 residues in the CDR3. Germline V gives CDR1 SGHVS, CDR2 FQNEAQ. The V and J ends lost 5 bases and 4 bases respectively, with 9 bases between them. This clonotype was sampled from an adult who received the MenACWY meningococcal vaccine as a control. The source material was peripheral blood, sampled 28 days after the second dose of the MenACWY control vaccine. The V call is TRBV7-8, the J call TRBJ2-1, with D tentatively TRBD1 (6 bases). CDR3 region: CASSLDSYNEQFF. In DNA form, the CDR3 reads TGTGCCAGCAGCCTGGACAGTTACAATGAGCAGTTCTTC.